A selection of T cell receptor beta chains follows, all from one sample in a study of control samples from healthy donors and cancer patients. TCRdb keeps only in-frame clones here, not all; method: immunoSEQ multiplex PCR. There are about 160,000 clones in the sample; over 85% occur only once, and around 13% lies in the top ten. Sequenced sample: blood. The receptor set was obtained from a man aged 30 to 39 in good health. Both conserved end residues are part of each CDR3. The D gene is left open where the match is weak. The listing skips clone size in some rows; elsewhere it reads once, few, many or a size class.

j_call: TRBJ1-3; clone_size: -; v_call: TRBV20-1; d_call: -; cdr3_aa: CSASAGPGNTIYF; cdr3_nt: TGCAGTGCTAGTGCGGGCCCTGGAAACACCATATATTTT
j_call: TRBJ1-1; clone_size: -; v_call: TRBV7-9; d_call: -; cdr3_aa: CASSYPIGSLAEEAFF; cdr3_nt: TGTGCCAGCTCCTACCCCATTGGCAGCCTGGCCGAGGAAGCTTTCTTT
j_call: TRBJ2-1; clone_size: -; v_call: TRBV18; d_call: -; cdr3_aa: CASSPPLVAADNEQFF; cdr3_nt: TGTGCCAGCTCACCACCGTTAGTAGCGGCTGACAATGAGCAGTTCTTC
j_call: TRBJ2-3; clone_size: few; v_call: TRBV5-1; d_call: -; cdr3_aa: CASCTSGHTDTQYF; cdr3_nt: TGCGCCAGCTGTACCAGCGGACACACAGATACGCAGTATTTT
j_call: TRBJ1-1; clone_size: -; v_call: TRBV7-8; d_call: -; cdr3_aa: CASSLGWGAENTEAFF; cdr3_nt: TGTGCCAGCAGCTTAGGATGGGGGGCGGAGAACACTGAAGCTTTCTTT
j_call: TRBJ1-2; clone_size: -; v_call: TRBV24-1; d_call: TRBD1; cdr3_aa: CATSGRDRAYGYTF; cdr3_nt: TGTGCCACCAGTGGAAGAGACAGGGCTTATGGCTACACCTTC
j_call: TRBJ2-1; clone_size: -; v_call: TRBV6-2/TRBV6-3; d_call: -; cdr3_aa: CASSYSDFFLNEQFF; cdr3_nt: TGTGCCAGCAGTTATTCGGACTTTTTTCTCAATGAGCAGTTCTTC
j_call: TRBJ1-5; clone_size: -; v_call: TRBV5-6; d_call: -; cdr3_aa: CASSFREGNQPQHF; cdr3_nt: TGTGCCAGCAGCTTCCGAGAGGGCAATCAGCCCCAGCATTTT
j_call: TRBJ2-7; clone_size: -; v_call: TRBV27; d_call: -; cdr3_aa: CASRPRPEYEQYF; cdr3_nt: TGTGCCAGCAGACCGCGGCCTGAGTACGAGCAGTACTTC
j_call: TRBJ1-2; clone_size: -; v_call: TRBV20-1; d_call: -; cdr3_aa: CSARGAAGYTF; cdr3_nt: TGCAGTGCTAGGGGGGCGGCCGGCTACACCTTC
j_call: TRBJ2-7; clone_size: -; v_call: TRBV7-6; d_call: -; cdr3_aa: CASSRIGQPLPEEQYF; cdr3_nt: TGTGCCAGCAGCCGCATTGGACAGCCACTCCCGGAAGAGCAGTACTTC
j_call: TRBJ1-1; clone_size: -; v_call: TRBV6-5; d_call: -; cdr3_aa: CASSYRDHTEAFF; cdr3_nt: TGTGCCAGCAGTTATAGGGATCACACTGAAGCTTTCTTT
j_call: TRBJ2-1; clone_size: once; v_call: TRBV7-7; d_call: -; cdr3_aa: CASSQDSGDSYNEQFF; cdr3_nt: TGTGCCAGCAGCCAAGATAGCGGAGACTCCTACAATGAGCAGTTCTTC
j_call: TRBJ1-2; clone_size: -; v_call: TRBV15; d_call: TRBD1; cdr3_aa: CATSREGTVLAYGYTF; cdr3_nt: TGTGCCACCAGCAGGGAGGGGACAGTGCTAGCCTATGGCTACACCTTC
j_call: TRBJ2-5; clone_size: -; v_call: TRBV5-6; d_call: TRBD2; cdr3_aa: CASSDGGVETQYF; cdr3_nt: TGTGCCAGCAGCGACGGGGGGGTCGAGACCCAGTACTTC
j_call: TRBJ1-6; clone_size: -; v_call: TRBV6-2/TRBV6-3; d_call: -; cdr3_aa: CASSFLDSVIHNSPLHF; cdr3_nt: TGTGCCAGCAGTTTTCTGGACAGCGTCATTCATAATTCACCCCTCCACTTT
j_call: TRBJ1-1; clone_size: -; v_call: TRBV7-8; d_call: -; cdr3_aa: CASSPESFGAAFF; cdr3_nt: TGTGCCAGCAGCCCCGAGTCTTTTGGAGCGGCTTTCTTT
j_call: TRBJ2-7; clone_size: -; v_call: TRBV19; d_call: -; cdr3_aa: CASSFRDGPSYEQYF; cdr3_nt: TGTGCCAGTAGTTTCCGGGACGGACCCTCCTACGAGCAGTACTTC
j_call: TRBJ2-7; clone_size: -; v_call: TRBV28; d_call: -; cdr3_aa: CASSLRDQQYF; cdr3_nt: TGTGCCAGCAGCCTCCGGGACCAGCAGTACTTC
j_call: TRBJ2-3; clone_size: -; v_call: TRBV28; d_call: -; cdr3_aa: CASTTWDLRPFNPDTQYF; cdr3_nt: TGTGCCAGCACCACATGGGACCTTCGGCCATTCAACCCAGATACGCAGTATTTT
j_call: TRBJ2-1; clone_size: -; v_call: TRBV6-2/TRBV6-3; d_call: -; cdr3_aa: CASRYTPGTYNEQFF; cdr3_nt: TGTGCCAGCAGATACACTCCCGGGACTTACAATGAGCAGTTCTTC
j_call: TRBJ1-4; clone_size: -; v_call: TRBV2; d_call: -; cdr3_aa: CASSEMGVEKLFF; cdr3_nt: TGTGCCAGCAGTGAAATGGGGGTCGAAAAACTGTTTTTT
j_call: TRBJ2-1; clone_size: -; v_call: TRBV7-3; d_call: -; cdr3_aa: CASSLSAGNEQFF; cdr3_nt: TGTGCCAGCAGCTTAAGTGCAGGCAATGAGCAGTTCTTC
j_call: TRBJ1-4; clone_size: -; v_call: TRBV5-5; d_call: -; cdr3_aa: CASSAGGGTNEKLFF; cdr3_nt: TGTGCCAGCAGCGCTGGGGGAGGAACTAATGAAAAACTGTTTTTT
j_call: TRBJ2-7; clone_size: -; v_call: TRBV3-1/TRBV3-2; d_call: -; cdr3_aa: CASSQEWIGYEQYF; cdr3_nt: TGTGCCAGCAGCCAAGAGTGGATAGGCTACGAGCAGTACTTC
j_call: TRBJ2-1; clone_size: -; v_call: TRBV7-9; d_call: -; cdr3_aa: CATPLGGRRNEQFF; cdr3_nt: TGTGCCACCCCCTTGGGGGGGCGCAGAAATGAGCAGTTCTTC
j_call: TRBJ1-5; clone_size: -; v_call: TRBV5-1; d_call: TRBD1; cdr3_aa: CASSLGPGQGAPQHF; cdr3_nt: TGCGCCAGCAGCTTGGGACCGGGACAGGGGGCGCCCCAGCATTTT
j_call: TRBJ1-1; clone_size: -; v_call: TRBV5-1; d_call: -; cdr3_aa: CASSLVGFSDTGAFF; cdr3_nt: TGCGCCAGCAGCTTGGTAGGGTTCTCGGATACCGGAGCTTTCTTT
j_call: TRBJ2-1; clone_size: -; v_call: TRBV4-3; d_call: -; cdr3_aa: CASSQVLGRLNEQFF; cdr3_nt: TGCGCCAGCAGCCAAGTATTGGGACGTCTCAATGAGCAGTTCTTC
j_call: TRBJ2-1; clone_size: -; v_call: TRBV14; d_call: -; cdr3_aa: CASSSQGGNEQFF; cdr3_nt: TGTGCCAGCAGCTCGCAGGGGGGGAATGAGCAGTTCTTC
j_call: TRBJ2-5; clone_size: once; v_call: TRBV18; d_call: -; cdr3_aa: CASSPQHEETQYF; cdr3_nt: TGTGCCAGCTCACCGCAACATGAAGAGACCCAGTACTTC
j_call: TRBJ1-2; clone_size: -; v_call: TRBV6-5; d_call: TRBD1; cdr3_aa: CASSRQGAGYGYTF; cdr3_nt: TGTGCCAGCAGTCGACAGGGGGCTGGGTATGGCTACACCTTC
j_call: TRBJ2-7; clone_size: once; v_call: TRBV27; d_call: -; cdr3_aa: CASIARKGGPYEQYF; cdr3_nt: TGTGCCAGCATCGCCCGAAAGGGGGGCCCCTACGAGCAGTACTTC
j_call: TRBJ2-7; clone_size: -; v_call: TRBV12-3/TRBV12-4; d_call: TRBD2; cdr3_aa: CASSSGSAQYF; cdr3_nt: TGTGCCAGCAGTAGCGGGAGCGCGCAGTACTTC
j_call: TRBJ2-1; clone_size: -; v_call: TRBV24-1; d_call: TRBD1; cdr3_aa: CATSDPGTANNEQFF; cdr3_nt: TGTGCCACCAGTGATCCCGGGACAGCTAACAATGAGCAGTTCTTC
j_call: TRBJ1-6; clone_size: -; v_call: TRBV12-3/TRBV12-4; d_call: -; cdr3_aa: CASSTGRYSPLHF; cdr3_nt: TGTGCCAGCAGTACAGGGCGGTATTCACCCCTCCACTTT
j_call: TRBJ2-3; clone_size: -; v_call: TRBV9; d_call: -; cdr3_aa: CASKGGLGSDTQYF; cdr3_nt: TGTGCCAGCAAGGGGGGCCTGGGGTCAGATACGCAGTATTTT
j_call: TRBJ1-1; clone_size: -; v_call: TRBV5-4; d_call: TRBD1; cdr3_aa: CASSPTGGMNTEAFF; cdr3_nt: TGTGCCAGCAGCCCTACAGGGGGCATGAACACTGAAGCTTTCTTT
j_call: TRBJ2-1; clone_size: -; v_call: TRBV24-1; d_call: -; cdr3_aa: CATSPRGNEQFF; cdr3_nt: TGTGCCACCAGCCCCCGGGGGAATGAGCAGTTCTTC
j_call: TRBJ1-4; clone_size: -; v_call: TRBV7-9; d_call: -; cdr3_aa: CASSLLRVKNEKLFF; cdr3_nt: TGTGCCAGCAGCTTACTCAGGGTGAAAAATGAAAAACTGTTTTTT
j_call: TRBJ2-4; clone_size: -; v_call: TRBV19; d_call: TRBD1; cdr3_aa: CASSIGWGDREGNIQYF; cdr3_nt: TGTGCCAGTAGTATCGGGTGGGGGGACAGGGAAGGAAACATTCAGTACTTC
j_call: TRBJ1-5; clone_size: -; v_call: TRBV6-5; d_call: -; cdr3_aa: CASSPTPYQPQHF; cdr3_nt: TGTGCCAGCAGTCCTACACCGTATCAGCCCCAGCATTTT
j_call: TRBJ2-3; clone_size: -; v_call: TRBV19; d_call: -; cdr3_aa: CASSGSGSTDTQYF; cdr3_nt: TGTGCCAGTAGCGGGTCGGGCAGTACAGATACGCAGTATTTT
j_call: TRBJ1-1; clone_size: -; v_call: TRBV6-5; d_call: -; cdr3_aa: CASSSIRENTEAFF; cdr3_nt: TGTGCCAGCAGTTCGATCCGGGAGAACACTGAAGCTTTCTTT
j_call: TRBJ1-3; clone_size: -; v_call: TRBV15; d_call: -; cdr3_aa: CATSSNTRKGNTIYF; cdr3_nt: TGTGCCACCAGCAGCAATACAAGAAAAGGAAACACCATATATTTT
j_call: TRBJ1-5; clone_size: -; v_call: TRBV5-8; d_call: -; cdr3_aa: CASSLGVEGRNNQPQHF; cdr3_nt: TGTGCCAGCAGCTTGGGGGTGGAGGGAAGGAACAATCAGCCCCAGCATTTT
j_call: TRBJ1-1; clone_size: -; v_call: TRBV2; d_call: -; cdr3_aa: CASRQTGLNTEAFF; cdr3_nt: TGTGCCAGCAGGCAGACAGGATTAAACACTGAAGCTTTCTTT
j_call: TRBJ1-5; clone_size: -; v_call: TRBV6-6; d_call: -; cdr3_aa: CASSYSKGQPQHF; cdr3_nt: TGTGCCAGCAGTTACAGTAAAGGGCAGCCCCAGCATTTT
j_call: TRBJ2-7; clone_size: -; v_call: TRBV25-1; d_call: -; cdr3_aa: CASSFFTTGPTYEQYF; cdr3_nt: TGTGCCAGCAGCTTTTTTACCACAGGGCCAACCTACGAGCAGTACTTC
j_call: TRBJ2-1; clone_size: -; v_call: TRBV18; d_call: -; cdr3_aa: CASSPLDSNEQFF; cdr3_nt: TGTGCCAGCTCACCCTTGGACAGTAATGAGCAGTTCTTC
j_call: TRBJ1-6; clone_size: -; v_call: TRBV6-5; d_call: -; cdr3_aa: CASRTGQDNSPLHF; cdr3_nt: TGTGCCAGCAGGACGGGACAAGATAATTCACCCCTCCACTTT
j_call: TRBJ1-1; clone_size: -; v_call: TRBV27; d_call: -; cdr3_aa: CASRLTRGRGTEAFF; cdr3_nt: TGTGCCAGCAGACTAACCAGGGGAAGGGGGACTGAAGCTTTCTTT